Below, one TCR beta chain is given with its context. The time point denotes: cycle 4 day 1 (C4D1), after more than 5 weeks of nivolumab. Every patient was affected by relapse after autologous stem cell transplantation, while exposure to brentuximab vedotin was not uniform. Patients had relapsed/refractory classical Hodgkin lymphoma with complete response, partial response or progressive disease as best response. This specimen comes from a study of PD-1 blockade in classical Hodgkin lymphoma. V was clipped by 4 bases and J by 6 bases; unmatched bases: 9. In germline, CDR1 is SGDLS, CDR2 YYNGEE. This CDR3 contains 15 residues. Produced via immunoSEQ multiplex PCR; TCRdb's table is partial and in-frame only. The data show 35,000 to 50,000 clones, with around three fifths seen just once and more than 3% held by the top ten.

The chain has TRBV9 and TRBJ2-2, with 7 bases matching TRBD1. This material consisted of peripheral blood mononuclear cells (PBMCs), taken before the fourth cycle of nivolumab. The sequence derives from a human donor with classical Hodgkin lymphoma. The DNA for the CDR3 is TGTGCCAGCAGCAAGGGACAGTTAGTGGCCGGGGAGCTGTTTTTT. Its protein is CASSKGQLVAGELFF.